Presented here are 20 T cell receptor beta chains from one specimen sequenced in a study of human T cells and chemical hapten exposure. Time point in this sample: patch test 2, 6 weeks after DPC sensitization. Treatment denoted: therapeutic diphenylcyclopropenone sensitization with weekly scalp DPC. One entry per CDR3 protein results from TCRdb running MiXCR on the RACE reads. The sample lists around 130,000 distinct CDR3 sequences, around 11% occurring once. Sequences were derived from whole blood, sampled in connection with sensitization to the hapten diphenylcyclopropenone (DPC). The receptor set was obtained from a woman aged 45-60 years with alopecia areata. Some clones in this sample may be carry-over from other donors' samples.

A few counts support this clonotype. CDR3 sequence reads: CASRSDPSTDTQYF. The CDR3 region has the DNA TGTGCCAGCAGAAGCGATCCTAGCACAGATACGCAGTATTTT. The J gene is TRBJ2-3, the V gene TRBV6-5; D is undetermined. The CDR3 is 14 residues long. V lost 6 bases and J 0 bases, leaving 10 bases between the germline ends. Germline V gene sequence: CDR1 MNHEY, CDR2 SVGAGI.

The chain joins TRBV7-9 to TRBJ1-6; D is unclear. The CDR3 spans 13 residues. V was clipped by 4 bases and J by 9 bases, with 10 bases between them. Germline V CDR1 and CDR2: SEHNR, FQNEAQ (reference sequence). As DNA, the CDR3 is TGTGCCAGCAGCTCAATAGGGAGTTCACCCCTCCACTTT. Protein product: CASSSIGSSPLHF.

The genes are TRBV5-1 and TRBJ2-2; D unresolved. The CDR3 extends over 13 amino acids. Trimming removed 0 bases at V and 6 bases at J, with 6 bases between. Germline V gene sequence: CDR1 SGHRS, CDR2 YFSETQ. In DNA, the CDR3 is TGCGCCAGCAGCTTGGGTCCAGCCGGGGAGCTGTTTTTT. This translates into CASSLGPAGELFF. The whole variable domain, remainder taken from reference TRBV5-1 and TRBJ2-2, is KAGVTQTPRYLIKTRGQQVTLSCSPISGHRSVSWYQQTPGQGLQFLFEYFSETQRNKGNFPGRFSGRQFSNSRSEMNVSTLELGDSALYLCASSLGPAGELFFGEGSRLTVL.

This clonotype was detected a few times. The chain recombines TRBV11-2 with TRBJ2-1; TRBD2 matches at 14 bases. This CDR3 has 14 amino acids. Trimming removed 6 bases from V and 6 bases from J; junction bases left unmatched: 1. Germline V gene sequence: CDR1 SGHAT, CDR2 FQNNGV. This CDR3 reads CASRGLAGVNEQFF. CDR3 nucleotides: TGTGCCAGCAGGGGACTAGCGGGAGTCAATGAGCAGTTCTTC.

There are a few counts of this clonotype. The chain employs TRBV12-3 or TRBV12-4 and TRBJ2-5; D is undetermined. CDR3 length: 15 residues. Deletions cut 6 bases from V and 3 bases from J, with 17 bases between. Here the CDR3 DNA reads TGTGCCAGCAGCCCGGCCGGGCCCTGGAAAGAGACCCAGTACTTC. It codes for CASSPAGPWKETQYF.

This clonotype was seen at least ten times. The chain recombines TRBV20-1 with TRBJ2-6; 8 nucleotides agree with TRBD1. CDR1 DFQATT and CDR2 SNEGSKA come from the germline V gene (reference sequence). The CDR3 is 16 amino acids. Trimming cost V 3 bases and J 4 bases; bases outside gene matches: 8. Here the CDR3 reads CSASSWTGRGANVLTF. CDR3 coding DNA: TGCAGTGCTAGTTCCTGGACAGGGCGAGGGGCCAACGTCCTGACTTTC.

The J gene is TRBJ2-2, the V gene TRBV4-2; 11 bases are a match to TRBD2. This CDR3 spans 17 amino acids. Germline values: CDR1 LGHNA, CDR2 YNFKEQ. The V gene end was trimmed by 3 bases and the J gene end by 7 bases; junction bases not matched to a gene: 10. The CDR3, as DNA: TGTGCCAGCAGCCACCCCTTAGCGGGAGGGGACGGCGGGGAGCTGTTTTTT. As protein: CASSHPLAGGDGGELFF.

In its sample, this clonotype was seen many times. The chain is built from TRBV18 and TRBJ2-1; D is unclear. The germline gives CDR1 KGHSH, CDR2 LQKENI. This CDR3 comprises 13 residues. V shed 5 bases and J shed 4 bases, with 9 bases lying between them. CDR3 in DNA: TGTGCCAGCTCAAAAGGGCTTTACAATGAGCAGTTCTTC. It yields the protein CASSKGLYNEQFF.

The V gene is TRBV29-1, the J gene TRBJ2-3; maybe TRBD2 (6 bases). The CDR3 is 14 amino acids. V shed 6 bases and J shed 4 bases, with 17 bases lying between them. CDR1 is SQVTM, CDR2 ANQGSEA, per germline. DNA of the CDR3: TGCAGCGTACCATTAGGCGGGATTGCAGATACGCAGTATTTT. Translating it yields CSVPLGGIADTQYF.

This clonotype was seen a few times. This chain links TRBV9 with TRBJ2-3, with 12 bases that match TRBD2. This CDR3 has 16 amino acids. V was clipped by 2 bases and J by 4 bases; unmatched bases: 5. Per germline, CDR1 SGDLS and CDR2 YYNGEE. CDR3 residues: CASSVTTSGSSDTQYF. DNA for the CDR3: TGTGCCAGCAGCGTCACGACTAGCGGGAGTTCAGATACGCAGTATTTT.

This clonotype was seen ten or more times. The V gene is TRBV7-9, the J gene TRBJ1-1; D gene unclear. The CDR3 runs 12 residues. The V end was cut by 1 base, the J end by 11 bases, with 11 bases between. CDR1 is SEHNR, CDR2 FQNEAQ, per germline (reference sequence). The CDR3 here is CASSLEGGQAFF. The CDR3 bases are TGTGCCAGCAGCTTAGAGGGAGGCCAGGCTTTCTTT.

This chain uses TRBV4-3 with TRBJ1-6; D call uncertain. The CDR3 loop spans 17 amino acids. CDR1 and CDR2 (germline): LGHNA, YSLEER. Trimming cost V 0 bases and J 9 bases, with 18 bases left between them. The CDR3 DNA sequence: TGCGCCAGCAGCCAAGACTCCCATGCGGGTTTTACTTCACCCCTCCACTTT. It translates to CASSQDSHAGFTSPLHF.

This clonotype turned up a few times. This chain links TRBV18 with TRBJ2-2; 14 positions match TRBD2. Trimming removed 0 bases from V and 7 bases from J; junction bases left unmatched: 4. CDR1 and CDR2 from the germline V gene are KGHSH and LQKENI. The length of the CDR3 is 17 residues. The CDR3 DNA follows: TGTGCCAGCTCACCACCCGGACTAGCGGGAGGCGACGGGGAGCTGTTTTTT. It specifies CASSPPGLAGGDGELFF.

This clonotype was seen only a few times. The DNA for the CDR3 is TGTGCCAGCAGTGAATTAGGTGGGGCCAACGTCCTGACTTTC. Its translation is CASSELGGANVLTF. V and J are TRBV6-4 and TRBJ2-6; D remains ambiguous. CDR1 is MRHNA, CDR2 SNTAGT, per germline. CDR3 size: 14 residues. V gave up 3 bases and J gave up 3 bases, with 6 bases separating them.

This clonotype was recorded a few times. The chain carries TRBV27 and TRBJ2-2; D unresolved. From germline, CDR1 is MNHEY and CDR2 SMNVEV (reference sequence). The CDR3 totals 16 residues. The germline V and J ends were trimmed by 3 bases and 5 bases, with 16 bases remaining between them. Here the CDR3 DNA reads TGTGCCAGCAGTTTCCAACCCGGACCTCATACCGGGGAGCTGTTTTTT. Translation gives CASSFQPGPHTGELFF.

This clonotype was detected a few times. This chain connects TRBV5-1 to TRBJ2-1; unclear D gene. Germline CDR1 is SGHRS and CDR2 is YFSETQ. The V end was cut by 0 bases, the J end by 7 bases, with 8 bases between. CDR3 size: 13 residues. CDR3 residues: CASSLGRENEQFF. CDR3 sequence (DNA): TGCGCCAGCAGCTTGGGTAGAGAAAATGAGCAGTTCTTC.

This clonotype was detected many times. V is TRBV27 and J is TRBJ1-1; D is possibly TRBD1 (5 bases). CDR1 is MNHEY and CDR2 is SMNVEV in the germline V gene (reference sequence). Trimming took off 0 bases at V and 6 bases at J, with 11 bases between the two ends. This CDR3 has 14 amino acids. CDR3 sequence: CASSLSGGVPEAFF. The CDR3 DNA follows: TGTGCCAGCAGTTTATCCGGGGGGGTCCCTGAAGCTTTCTTT.

V gene TRBV6-2 or TRBV6-3 combines with J gene TRBJ2-4, with D perhaps given as TRBD1 or TRBD2 (5 bases each). With 2 bases removed from V and 6 bases from J, the gap between germline ends came to 17 bases. Germline V gene sequence: CDR1 MNHEY, CDR2 SVGEGT. The CDR3 covers 16 residues. The CDR3 DNA is TGTGCCAGCAGTTACCCGCCGGGGCAGGTGACAAACATTCAGTACTTC. Translated: CASSYPPGQVTNIQYF.

CDR3 in amino acids: CASSESKGAADEQYF. Written as DNA, the CDR3 is TGTGCCAGCAGTGAATCTAAGGGGGCCGCGGACGAGCAGTACTTC. The chain has TRBV6-1 and TRBJ2-7, with 7 bases identical to TRBD1. The CDR3 extends over 15 amino acids. V gave up 2 bases and J gave up 5 bases; unmatched junction bases: 9. Germline-derived CDR1 and CDR2 are MNHNS and SASEGT.

The CDR3 DNA reads TGTGCCAGCAGTCGCGACAGCTCTGGGGCCAACGTCCTGACTTTC. It specifies CASSRDSSGANVLTF. The chain has TRBV28 and TRBJ2-6; perhaps TRBD1 as D (5 bases). The CDR3 is made up of 15 amino acids. Trimming pared 5 bases from V and 0 bases from J, leaving 8 bases between. Germline lookup yields CDR1 MDHEN and CDR2 SYDVKM.